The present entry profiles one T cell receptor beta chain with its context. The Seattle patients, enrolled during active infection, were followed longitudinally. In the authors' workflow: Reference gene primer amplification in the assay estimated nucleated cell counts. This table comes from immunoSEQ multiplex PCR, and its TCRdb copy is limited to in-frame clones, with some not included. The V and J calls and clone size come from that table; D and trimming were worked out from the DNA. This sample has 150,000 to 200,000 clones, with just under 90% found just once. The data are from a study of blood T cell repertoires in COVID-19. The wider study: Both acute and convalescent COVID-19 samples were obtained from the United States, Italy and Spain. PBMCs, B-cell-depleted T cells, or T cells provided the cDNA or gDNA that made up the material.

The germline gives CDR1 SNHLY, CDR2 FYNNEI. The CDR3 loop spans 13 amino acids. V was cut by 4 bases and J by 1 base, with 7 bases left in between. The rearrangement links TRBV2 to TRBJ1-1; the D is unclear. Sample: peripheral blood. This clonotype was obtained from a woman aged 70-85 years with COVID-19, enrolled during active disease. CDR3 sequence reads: CASSAETNTEAFF. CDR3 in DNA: TGTGCCAGCAGTGCGGAGACGAACACTGAAGCTTTCTTT.